This T cell receptor (beta chain) was observed in a study of shared clonotypes between healthy human individuals. CDR1 is MNHNS, CDR2 SASEGT, per germline. The CDR3 has 13 amino acids. V dropped 10 bases and J dropped 3 bases, with 13 bases sitting between them. Notes on the study in general: Shared clonotypes: roughly 4.5% naive CD4, approximately 3.4% naive CD8, 2% to 2.5% memory CD4, about 0.41% memory CD8.

Repertoires were generated with immunoSEQ multiplex PCR, while TCRdb's copy carries only in-frame clones and drops some. The sample holds about 670,000 clones, roughly 70% seen once. Note on this clone: As yet, its antigen is unknown.

This chain joins TRBV6-1 and TRBJ1-5; TRBD1 might be the D (5 bases). The TCR comes from a woman aged 30 to 39 in good health. What was sequenced was memory CD4+ T cells sorted from blood. Sample subset: CD45RA-negative fraction. CDR3 DNA: TGTGCCACCCAGACAGTAAACAATCAGCCCCAGCATTTT. Translation gives CATQTVNNQPQHF.